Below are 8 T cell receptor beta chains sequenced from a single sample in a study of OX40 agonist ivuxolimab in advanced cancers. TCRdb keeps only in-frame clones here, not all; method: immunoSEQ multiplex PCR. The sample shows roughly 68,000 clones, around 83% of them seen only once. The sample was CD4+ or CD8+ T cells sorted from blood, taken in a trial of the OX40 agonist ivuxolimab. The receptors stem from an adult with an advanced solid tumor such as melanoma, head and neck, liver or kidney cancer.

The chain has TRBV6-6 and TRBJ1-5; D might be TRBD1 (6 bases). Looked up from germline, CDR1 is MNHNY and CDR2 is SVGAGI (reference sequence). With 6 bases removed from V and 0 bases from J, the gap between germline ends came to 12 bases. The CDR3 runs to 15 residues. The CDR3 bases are TGTGCCAGCAGAATTTCAGGGGCTAGCAATCAGCCCCAGCATTTT. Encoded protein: CASRISGASNQPQHF.

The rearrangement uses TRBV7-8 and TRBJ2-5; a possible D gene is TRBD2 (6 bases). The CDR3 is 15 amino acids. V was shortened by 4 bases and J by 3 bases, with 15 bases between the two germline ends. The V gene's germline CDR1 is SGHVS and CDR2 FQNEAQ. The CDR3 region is CASSYRRLVEETQYF. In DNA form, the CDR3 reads TGTGCCAGCAGCTACCGGAGACTAGTCGAAGAGACCCAGTACTTC.

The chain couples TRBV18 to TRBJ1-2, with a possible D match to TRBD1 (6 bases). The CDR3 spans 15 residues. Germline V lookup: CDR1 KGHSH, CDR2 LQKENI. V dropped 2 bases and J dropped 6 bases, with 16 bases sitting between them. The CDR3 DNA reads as TGTGCCAGCTCACCAAAGGGGGAAGTTTCACATGGCTACACCTTC. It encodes CASSPKGEVSHGYTF.

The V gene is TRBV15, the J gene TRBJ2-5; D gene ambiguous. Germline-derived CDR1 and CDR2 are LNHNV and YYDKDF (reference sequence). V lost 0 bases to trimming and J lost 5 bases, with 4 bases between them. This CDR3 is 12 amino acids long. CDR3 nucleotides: TGTGCCACCAGCAGAGAGGTCGAGACCCAGTACTTC. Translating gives CATSREVETQYF.

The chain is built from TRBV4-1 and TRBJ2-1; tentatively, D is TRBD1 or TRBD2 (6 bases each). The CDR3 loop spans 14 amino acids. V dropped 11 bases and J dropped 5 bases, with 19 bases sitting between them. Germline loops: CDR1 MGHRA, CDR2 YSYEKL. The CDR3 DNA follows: TGCGCCGGTTCCCGGACAGAGCGGGACAATGAGCAGTTCTTC. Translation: CAGSRTERDNEQFF.

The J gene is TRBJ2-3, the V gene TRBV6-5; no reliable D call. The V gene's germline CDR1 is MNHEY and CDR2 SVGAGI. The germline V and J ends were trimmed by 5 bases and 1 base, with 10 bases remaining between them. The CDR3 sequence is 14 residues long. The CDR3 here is CASSLDGRTDTQYF. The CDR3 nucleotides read TGTGCCAGCAGTCTCGACGGTCGCACAGATACGCAGTATTTT.

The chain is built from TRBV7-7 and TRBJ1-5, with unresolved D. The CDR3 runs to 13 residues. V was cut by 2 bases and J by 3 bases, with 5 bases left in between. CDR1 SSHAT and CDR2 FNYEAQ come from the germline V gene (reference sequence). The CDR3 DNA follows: TGTGCCAGCAGCTTACGGTCCAATCAGCCCCAGCATTTT. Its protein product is CASSLRSNQPQHF.

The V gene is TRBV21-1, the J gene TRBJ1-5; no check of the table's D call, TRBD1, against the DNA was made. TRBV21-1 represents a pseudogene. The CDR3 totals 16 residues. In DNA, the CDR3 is TGTGCCAGCAGCAAAGCGCTGGCAGGGTCCAATCAGCCCCAGCATTTT. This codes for CASSKALAGSNQPQHF.